Given below is one T cell receptor beta chain in context. The target antigen is unknown. CDR1 is MNHEY and CDR2 is SVGAGI in the germline V gene. V was trimmed by 2 bases and J by 10 bases, leaving 15 bases between them. CDR3 size: 15 residues. The purity of all sorted populations exceeded 95%. These data come from a study of beta chain features in type 1 diabetes. Overall study context: Over all samples combined, some 110 million sorted cells were examined. Study conclusions and caveats: Researchers reported that naive, central memory and Treg TCRB repertoires appeared more similar in patients than in healthy donors. In type 1 diabetes patients, VDJ junctions had fewer insertions; deletions at these junctions were more frequent. Within each of all four CD4+ subsets, Type 1 diabetes patients had TCRB CDR3s that were moderately but significantly shorter.

Investigators reverse transcribed all isolated RNA, so they sequenced expressed TCRB transcripts. Clones were read by immunoSEQ multiplex PCR, and TCRdb kept only the in-frame ones, dropping some. The sample lists some 700,000 clones; around an eighth were seen once. The V gene is TRBV6-5, the J gene TRBJ1-6; D ambiguous. Sequencing was performed on naive CD4+ T cells from blood. The origin of this receptor is a man aged 18-30 years with type 1 diabetes. This chain's CDR3 is CASSYRSSWGSPLHF. The CDR3 DNA sequence: TGTGCCAGCAGTTACCGCAGTTCGTGGGGATCACCCCTCCACTTT.